This T cell receptor beta chain came from a study of T cell responses to AZD1222 COVID-19 vaccine. Study results and caveats: Donors in the cohort were predominantly white British and more often female, and clonal diversity was possibly underestimated. Baseline seropositivity occurred in only six AZD1222 recipients. There were repertoire samples only from the period after the peak T cell response. Close to half of spike-specific TCRs reportedly recognize unmutated variant regions.

Note on this clone: The antigen remains unidentified.

This table comes from immunoSEQ multiplex PCR, and its TCRdb copy is limited to in-frame clones, with some not included. Here the sample spans under 150,000 clones, under 95% being singletons. This clonotype was obtained from an adult in good health. Sequencing was performed on peripheral blood, taken on day 0 of AZD1222 vaccination.

The CDR3 spells CASSLAGDPQAFNEQFF. The CDR3, as DNA: TGCGCCAGCAGCTTGGCTGGAGACCCCCAGGCTTTTAATGAGCAGTTCTTC. The chain is built from TRBV5-1 and TRBJ2-1; D gene ambiguous. The V gene's germline CDR1 is SGHRS and CDR2 YFSETQ. This CDR3 comprises 17 residues. Trimming took 0 bases from V and 7 from J, leaving 20 bases between them.